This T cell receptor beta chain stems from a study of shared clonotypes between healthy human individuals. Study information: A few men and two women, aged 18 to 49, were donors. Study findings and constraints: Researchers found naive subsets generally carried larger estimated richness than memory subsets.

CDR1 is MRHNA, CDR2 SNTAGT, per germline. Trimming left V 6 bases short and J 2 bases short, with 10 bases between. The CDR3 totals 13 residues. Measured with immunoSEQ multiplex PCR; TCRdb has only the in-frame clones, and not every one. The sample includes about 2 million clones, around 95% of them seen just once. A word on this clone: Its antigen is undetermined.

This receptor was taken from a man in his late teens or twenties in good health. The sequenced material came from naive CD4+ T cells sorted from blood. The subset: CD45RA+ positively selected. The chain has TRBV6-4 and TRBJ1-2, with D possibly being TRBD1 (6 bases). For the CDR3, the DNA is TGTGCCAGCAGCAGGGGATCGAACTATGGCTACACCTTC. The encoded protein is CASSRGSNYGYTF.